The source of this T cell receptor beta chain is a study of blood T cells in healthy people across ages. General observations from the study: Diversity of TCR beta per million T cells declined in a roughly linear way with age.

Comment on this clonotype: Its target is unknown.

Using a J-beta primer mix together with a sample-barcoded 5' primer, a second PCR was run for roughly 7 to 12 cycles. A single record per CDR3 protein comes from TCRdb applying MiXCR to the 5' RACE reads. Altogether around 2 million distinct CDR3 sequences are present, more than 35% being singletons, with the ten largest covering more than 20%. Sequencing input: blood. The source of this sequence is a human donor in good health.

CDR3 in DNA: TGCAGTGCTAGATCGGGGTTCGATGAAAAACTGTTTTTT. Its protein product is CSARSGFDEKLFF. V and J are TRBV20-1 and TRBJ1-4; D unresolved. V lost 2 bases and J 6 bases, leaving 10 bases between the germline ends. Looked up from germline, CDR1 is DFQATT and CDR2 is SNEGSKA (reference sequence). The CDR3 is 13 amino acids.